Below, 8 T cell receptor beta chains from the same sample are listed, as sequenced in a study of T-cell reconstitution after alpha-beta-depleted transplantation in children. Unique molecular identifiers were incorporated during preparation of the TCRbeta library. TCRdb passed the PCR reads through MiXCR, listing each CDR3 protein once. Of about 250,000 distinct CDR3 sequences in the sample, about 24% were seen once. The sample here was PBMCs, mostly from graft donor cells, taken 360 days after TCRalphabeta/CD19-depleted stem cell transplant. All receptors come from a female patient aged 2-9 years who had a stem cell transplant for congenital amegakaryocytic thrombocytopenia, so the T cells may come from the graft donor.

V is TRBV29-1 and J is TRBJ2-1, with 7 bases identical to TRBD1. CDR3 length: 13 amino acids. Trimming at V came to 6 bases and at J to 4 bases, leaving 6 bases not matched to a gene. Germline-derived CDR1 and CDR2 are SQVTM and ANQGSEA. The CDR3 loop reads CSVATGWYNEQFF. The CDR3 nucleotides read TGCAGCGTCGCGACAGGGTGGTACAATGAGCAGTTCTTC.

V gene TRBV5-1 combines with J gene TRBJ2-1; 9 bases are a match to TRBD2. V lost 1 base and J lost 7; bases outside the gene matches: 6. Germline-derived CDR1 and CDR2 are SGHRS and YFSETQ. The CDR3 runs to 15 residues. The chain's CDR3 is CASSLSAGGRNEQFF. CDR3 DNA sequence: TGCGCCAGCAGCTTGTCGGCGGGAGGGCGGAATGAGCAGTTCTTC.

This clonotype appeared many times. The J gene is TRBJ2-7, the V gene TRBV12-3 or TRBV12-4; 9 bases match TRBD1. Trimming removed 1 base from V and 7 bases from J; junction bases left unmatched: 11. The CDR3 sequence is 16 residues long. CDR3 sequence (DNA): TGTGCCAGCAGTTTAGGGACAGGGGCGGGTTTGGATGAGCAGTACTTC. Translation: CASSLGTGAGLDEQYF.

Only a few counts were recorded for this clonotype. The missing conserved phenylalanine or tryptophan at the end of this CDR3 makes a read error likely. Because the CDR3's place on the DNA is in doubt, the DNA is left out and the CDR3 is given as listed by TCRdb. The chain employs TRBV6-2 or TRBV6-3 and TRBJ2-1; TRBD1 is the table's D call and was not checked against the DNA. CDR1 and CDR2 from the germline V gene are MNHEY and SVGEGT. The CDR3 extends over 12 residues, inclusive of both ends. This CDR3 is CATSRGGTGYNI.

This clonotype was detected only a few times. The rearrangement links TRBV11-2 to TRBJ2-1; D is ambiguous. In germline, CDR1 is SGHAT, CDR2 FQNNGV. V lost 5 bases to trimming and J lost 2 bases, with 22 bases between them. This CDR3 is 18 amino acids long. In DNA form, the CDR3 reads TGTGCCAGCAGCAACCCAGTAGGGCGAATGTCGCCCTACAATGAGCAGTTCTTC. Its translation is CASSNPVGRMSPYNEQFF. Using reference TRBV11-2 and TRBJ2-1 for the parts outside the CDR3, the full variable domain is EAGVAQSPRYKIIEKRQSVAFWCNPISGHATLYWYQQILGQGPKLLIQFQNNGVVDDSQLPKDRFSAERLKGVDSTLKIQPAKLEDSAVYLCASSNPVGRMSPYNEQFFGPGTRLTVL.

At least ten counts were recorded for this clonotype. The chain combines TRBV12-3 or TRBV12-4 with TRBJ2-7; tentatively, D is TRBD2 (5 bases). V lost 9 bases and J lost 5, with 17 bases in between. The CDR3 has 13 amino acids. CDR3 coding DNA: TGTGCCAGTAATAGTGGGGTGGAGGACGAGCAGTACTTC. Its translation is CASNSGVEDEQYF.

This chain joins TRBV15 and TRBJ2-2; D not resolved. Germline V CDR1 and CDR2: LNHNV, YYDKDF (reference sequence). V lost 5 bases to trimming and J lost 1 base, with 5 bases between them. CDR3 length: 13 residues. CDR3 region: CATSLGNTGELFF. CDR3 bases: TGTGCCACCAGCCTGGGGAACACCGGGGAGCTGTTTTTT.

The gene calls are TRBV3-1 and TRBJ2-7; the D gene could be TRBD1 or TRBD2 (5 bases each). The germline V gene has CDR1 LGHDT and CDR2 YNNKEL (reference sequence). The CDR3 runs 15 residues. Trimming stripped 2 bases from V and 2 bases from J, with 13 bases between. CDR3 sequence reads: CASSQSWDAPYEQYF. CDR3 in DNA: TGTGCCAGCAGCCAAAGTTGGGACGCCCCCTACGAGCAGTACTTC.